Shown below are 13 T cell receptor beta chains from a single sample sequenced in a study of cytomegalovirus exposure and HLA in healthy donors. It was with 60 Vbeta and 13 Jbeta primers that the PCR ran. Profiled with immunoSEQ multiplex PCR; TCRdb holds only in-frame clones, not every one. In the table there are roughly 150,000 clones, roughly 70% of which are singletons. The sequenced sample consisted of PBMCs. The receptors stem from a man in his sixties in good health and CMV-seronegative.

This sequence joins TRBV28 and TRBJ1-5; D gene ambiguous. Trimming pared 4 bases from V and 2 bases from J, leaving 12 bases between. This CDR3 region has 15 residues. Germline CDR1 and CDR2: MDHEN and SYDVKM. The CDR3 reads CASSSPVVGNQPQHF. CDR3 bases: TGTGCCAGCAGTTCCCCCGTAGTCGGCAATCAGCCCCAGCATTTT.

The sample holds a few counts of this clone. The chain links TRBV7-6 to TRBJ2-1, with TRBD2 matching over 11 bases. The V segment lost 1 base and the J segment 7 bases; nucleotides outside the gene matches: 18. This CDR3 has 20 residues. Germline V gene sequence: CDR1 SGHVS, CDR2 FNYEAQ. CDR3 DNA sequence: TGTGCCAGCAGCTTAGTCCCTGCTACTAGCGGGAGCTCCGAATGGAATGAGCAGTTCTTC. Translation: CASSLVPATSGSSEWNEQFF.

This clone was counted only a few times. The rearrangement links TRBV6-5 to TRBJ1-3; D ambiguous. This CDR3 region has 15 residues. Trimming removed 6 bases at V and 0 bases at J, with 12 bases between. The germline V gene encodes CDR1 MNHEY and CDR2 SVGAGI. CDR3 region: CASSPLVGSGNTIYF. As DNA, the CDR3 is TGTGCCAGCAGCCCCCTAGTCGGCTCTGGAAACACCATATATTTT.

This chain links TRBV5-1 with TRBJ2-7; D gene ambiguous. Germline V gives CDR1 SGHRS, CDR2 YFSETQ. V was shortened by 0 bases and J by 6 bases, with 7 bases between the two germline ends. This CDR3 comprises 12 residues. The CDR3 is CASSLGPREQYF. DNA of the CDR3: TGCGCCAGCAGCTTGGGGCCCCGCGAGCAGTACTTC. Full variable domain (rest looked up from reference TRBV5-1 and TRBJ2-7): KAGVTQTPRYLIKTRGQQVTLSCSPISGHRSVSWYQQTPGQGLQFLFEYFSETQRNKGNFPGRFSGRQFSNSRSEMNVSTLELGDSALYLCASSLGPREQYFGPGTRLTVT.

With respect to this clone: One end of the junction varies from germline; a read error may be responsible. The genes are TRBV10-3 and TRBJ2-7, with 11 nucleotides matching TRBD1. The germline V gene has CDR1 ENHRY and CDR2 SYGVKD. The CDR3 extends over 15 amino acids. The DNA for the CDR3 is TGTGCCATCAGGCTGGGACAGGGGGATTCCTACGGGCAGTACTTC. It encodes CAIRLGQGDSYGQYF.

The chain links TRBV18 to TRBJ2-1, with a tentative D call TRBD2 (6 bases). This CDR3 spans 15 amino acids. From germline, CDR1 is KGHSH and CDR2 LQKENI. The germline V and J ends were trimmed by 3 bases and 6 bases, with 15 bases remaining between them. The CDR3 region has the DNA TGTGCCAGCTCACCGTGGGTGACTAGTGGCAATGAGCAGTTCTTC. Its translation is CASSPWVTSGNEQFF. The entire variable domain, with the rest obtained from reference TRBV18 and TRBJ2-1, is as follows: NAGVMQNPRHLVRRRGQEARLRCSPMKGHSHVYWYRQLPEEGLKFMVYLQKENIIDESGMPKERFSAEFPKEGPSILRIQQVVRGDSAAYFCASSPWVTSGNEQFFGPGTRLTVL.

This clone was observed a handful of times. The V call is TRBV5-1, the J call TRBJ1-2; possibly TRBD1 for D (5 bases). Germline CDR1 and CDR2: SGHRS and YFSETQ. V was pared by 0 bases and J by 2 bases, with 11 bases between. CDR3 length equals 15 residues. CDR3 protein: CASSLDPGLNYGYTF. The CDR3 DNA follows: TGCGCCAGCAGCTTGGACCCAGGGCTAAACTATGGCTACACCTTC.

The chain recombines TRBV28 with TRBJ1-4; D ambiguous. The length of the CDR3 is 12 residues. Germline V gene lookup returns CDR1 MDHEN and CDR2 SYDVKM. Trimming pared 3 bases from V and 7 bases from J, leaving 6 bases between. CDR3 nucleotides: TGTGCCAGCAGTTTTGGTAGTGAAAAACTGTTTTTT. It is translated as CASSFGSEKLFF. Looking up the rest from reference TRBV28 and TRBJ1-4 gives the full variable domain: DVKVTQSSRYLVKRTGEKVFLECVQDMDHENMFWYRQDPGLGLRLIYFSYDVKMKEKGDIPEGYSVSREKKERFSLILESASTNQTSMYLCASSFGSEKLFFGSGTQLSVL.

This clone appeared a few times. CDR3 DNA sequence: TGCGCCAGCAGCTCGATAGCGGGAGCACACGAGCAGTACTTC. Its protein product is CASSSIAGAHEQYF. J is TRBJ2-7 and V is TRBV5-1; 9 bases line up with TRBD2. The CDR3 has 14 residues. Germline CDR1 SGHRS, CDR2 YFSETQ. The V segment lost 3 bases and the J segment 5 bases; nucleotides outside the gene matches: 6.

The chain uses TRBV7-2 and TRBJ2-5; 15 bases map to TRBD2. The CDR3 spans 16 residues. V dropped 2 bases and J dropped 5; count of bases not matched to a gene: 3. Germline V lookup: CDR1 SGHTA, CDR2 FQGNSA. The CDR3 region has the DNA TGTGCCAGCAGCTTAATTGGGACTAGCGGGAGGGAGACCCAGTACTTC. Its translation is CASSLIGTSGRETQYF.

This clone appeared a few times. The junction differs from germline at one of its ends, possibly a read error. The genes are TRBV2 and TRBJ2-7, with TRBD2 matching 7 bases. CDR3 size: 11 residues. Germline CDR1 is SNHLY and CDR2 is FYNNEI. The CDR3 is CASRGRENNNF. The CDR3, as DNA: TGTGCCAGCAGGGGGAGGGAAAACAATAACTTC.

Points on this clone: The sample carries other DNA sequences with the same CDR3. The V call is TRBV6-5, the J call TRBJ1-6, with D uncertain. The germline V gene encodes CDR1 MNHEY and CDR2 SVGAGI. Trimming took off 9 bases at V and 0 bases at J, with 3 bases between the two ends. CDR3 length: 12 amino acids. The CDR3 region is CASSSYNSPLHF. CDR3 bases: TGTGCCAGTAGCTCCTATAATTCACCCCTCCACTTT.

The V and J genes are TRBV11-1 and TRBJ2-1, with D perhaps TRBD1 (6 bases). Germline CDR1 and CDR2: SGHAT and FQDESV (reference sequence). This CDR3 is built from 14 residues. V was clipped by 2 bases and J by 6 bases, with 11 bases between them. The CDR3 region is CASSLNRDSNEQFF. For the CDR3, the DNA is TGTGCCAGCAGCTTAAACAGGGATAGCAATGAGCAGTTCTTC.